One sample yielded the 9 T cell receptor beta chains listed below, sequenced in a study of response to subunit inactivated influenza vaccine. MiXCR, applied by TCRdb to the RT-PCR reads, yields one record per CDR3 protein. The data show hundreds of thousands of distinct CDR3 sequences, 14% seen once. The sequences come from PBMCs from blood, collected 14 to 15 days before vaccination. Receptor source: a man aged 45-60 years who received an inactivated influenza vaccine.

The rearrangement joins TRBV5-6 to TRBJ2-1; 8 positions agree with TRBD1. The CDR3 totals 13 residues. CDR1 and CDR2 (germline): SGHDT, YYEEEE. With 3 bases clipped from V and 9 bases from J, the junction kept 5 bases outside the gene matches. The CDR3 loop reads CASSSWTGREQFF. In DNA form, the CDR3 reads TGTGCCAGCAGCTCGTGGACAGGGCGTGAGCAGTTCTTC.

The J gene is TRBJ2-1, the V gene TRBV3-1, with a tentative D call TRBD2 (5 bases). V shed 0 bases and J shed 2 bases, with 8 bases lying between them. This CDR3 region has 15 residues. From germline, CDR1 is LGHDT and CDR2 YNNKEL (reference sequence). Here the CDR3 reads CASSQEAGTYNEQFF. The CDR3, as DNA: TGTGCCAGCAGCCAAGAGGCCGGGACCTACAATGAGCAGTTCTTC.

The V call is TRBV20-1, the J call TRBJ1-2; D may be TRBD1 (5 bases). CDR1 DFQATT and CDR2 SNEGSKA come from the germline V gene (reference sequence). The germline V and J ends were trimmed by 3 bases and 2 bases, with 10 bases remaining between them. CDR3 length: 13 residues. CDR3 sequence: CSASLDTNYGYTF. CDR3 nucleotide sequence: TGCAGTGCTAGCTTGGACACGAACTATGGCTACACCTTC.

The CDR3 loop reads CASQGGYEQYF. In nucleotides, the CDR3 is TGTGCTTCTCAGGGAGGCTACGAGCAGTACTTC. The V gene is TRBV5-6, the J gene TRBJ2-7, with D tentatively TRBD2 (6 bases). CDR3 length: 11 amino acids. The germline CDR1 and CDR2 sequences are SGHDT and YYEEEE.

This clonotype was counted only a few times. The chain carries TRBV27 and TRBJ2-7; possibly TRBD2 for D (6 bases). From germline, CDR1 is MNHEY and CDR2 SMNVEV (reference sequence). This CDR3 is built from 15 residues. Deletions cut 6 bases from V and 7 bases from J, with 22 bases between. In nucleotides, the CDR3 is TGTGCCAGCAGCCCGTACAGTGTGACCGGAGGGGAGCAGTACTTC. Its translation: CASSPYSVTGGEQYF.

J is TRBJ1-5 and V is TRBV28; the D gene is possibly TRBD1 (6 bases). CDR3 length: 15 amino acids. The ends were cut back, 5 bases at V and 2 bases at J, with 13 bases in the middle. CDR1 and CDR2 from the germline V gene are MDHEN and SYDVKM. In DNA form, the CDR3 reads TGTGCCAGCAGTCCCAGGGGTTCAGGCAATCAGCCCCAGCATTTT. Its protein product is CASSPRGSGNQPQHF.

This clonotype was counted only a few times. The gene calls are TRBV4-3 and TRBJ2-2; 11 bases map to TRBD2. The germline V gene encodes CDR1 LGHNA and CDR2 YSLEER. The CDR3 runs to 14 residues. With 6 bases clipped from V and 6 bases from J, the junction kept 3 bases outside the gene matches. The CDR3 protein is CASRVAGGPGELFF. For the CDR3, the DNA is TGCGCCAGCAGGGTAGCGGGGGGGCCCGGGGAGCTGTTTTTT.

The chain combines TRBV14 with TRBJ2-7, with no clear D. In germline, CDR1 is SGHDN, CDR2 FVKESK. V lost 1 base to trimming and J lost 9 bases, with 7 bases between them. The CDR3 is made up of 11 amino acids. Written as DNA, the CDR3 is TGTGCCAGCAGCCAAGCGGGTGGGCAGTACTTC. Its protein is CASSQAGGQYF.

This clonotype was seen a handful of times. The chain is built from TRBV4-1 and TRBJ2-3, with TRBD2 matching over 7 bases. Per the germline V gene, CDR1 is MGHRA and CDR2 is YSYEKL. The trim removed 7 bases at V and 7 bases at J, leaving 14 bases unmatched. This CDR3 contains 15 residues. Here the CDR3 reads CASTPLAREGNTQYF. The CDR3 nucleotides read TGCGCCAGCACTCCACTAGCGCGGGAAGGAAATACGCAGTATTTT.